This TCR beta chain appears in the sequencing data of a study of T cell responses to AZD1222 COVID-19 vaccine. Whole-study results and caveats: When two AZD1222 doses had been given, Spike-specific TCR breadth and depth rose. Just a handful of people given AZD1222 tested seropositive at baseline.

Remarks on this clone: Its specificity is unknown.

V lost 5 bases, J lost 8 bases, and 15 bases lay in between. Per the germline V gene, CDR1 is LNHDA and CDR2 is SQIVND (reference sequence). The CDR3 is 14 amino acids. Assay: immunoSEQ multiplex PCR; the TCRdb copy retains only in-frame clones and omits some. This sample has around 89,000 clones; roughly 93% occur once, and the top ten carry over 20%. The sample consisted of peripheral blood, taken on day 0 of AZD1222 vaccination. The clonotype originates from an adult in good health. The gene calls are TRBV19 and TRBJ1-4; D gene unclear. CDR3 loop: CASSDGAVGEKLFF. CDR3 sequence (DNA): TGTGCCAGTAGTGACGGTGCTGTCGGGGAAAAACTGTTTTTT.